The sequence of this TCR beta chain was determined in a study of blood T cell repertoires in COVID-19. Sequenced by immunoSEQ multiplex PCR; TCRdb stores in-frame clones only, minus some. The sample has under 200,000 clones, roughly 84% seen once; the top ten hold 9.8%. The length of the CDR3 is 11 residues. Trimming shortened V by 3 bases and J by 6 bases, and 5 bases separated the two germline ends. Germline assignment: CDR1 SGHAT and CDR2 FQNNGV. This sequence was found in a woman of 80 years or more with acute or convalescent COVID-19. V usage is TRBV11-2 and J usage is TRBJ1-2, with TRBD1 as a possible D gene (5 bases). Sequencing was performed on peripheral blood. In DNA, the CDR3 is TGTGCCAGCAGCTTGACAGATGGCTACACCTTC. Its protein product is CASSLTDGYTF.